Presented here are 30 T cell receptor beta chains from one specimen sequenced in a study of T-cell reconstitution after alpha-beta-depleted transplantation in children. Unique molecular identifiers were used in preparing the TCRbeta library. Each CDR3 protein is one row after TCRdb ran MiXCR on the PCR reads. The sample carries approximately 800,000 distinct CDR3 sequences, less than 20% recorded once. The specimen was PBMCs, mostly from graft donor cells, collected 360 days after TCRalphabeta/CD19-depleted stem cell transplant. The receptors derive from a male patient aged 10 to 17 who had a stem cell transplant for acute lymphoblastic leukemia, so the T cells may come from the graft donor.

The genes are TRBV29-1 and TRBJ1-1, with D perhaps TRBD1 (5 bases). Germline CDR1 SQVTM, CDR2 ANQGSEA. Trimming stripped 7 bases from V and 0 bases from J, with 12 bases between. This CDR3 contains 13 residues. CDR3 nucleotide sequence: TGCAGCGGCCTTGGGGGAATGAACACTGAAGCTTTCTTT. This sequence encodes CSGLGGMNTEAFF.

In its sample, this clonotype was seen many times. The V gene is TRBV5-1, the J gene TRBJ2-7; D is uncertain. V lost 0 bases to trimming and J lost 3 bases, with 1 base between them. The CDR3 is 11 amino acids. In germline, CDR1 is SGHRS, CDR2 YFSETQ. CDR3 region: CASSLDYEQYF. In DNA, the CDR3 is TGCGCCAGCAGCTTGGACTACGAGCAGTACTTC.

Only a few counts were recorded for this clonotype. V usage is TRBV5-1 and J usage is TRBJ2-7; D ambiguous. There are 14 residues in the CDR3. From germline, CDR1 is SGHRS and CDR2 YFSETQ. V was trimmed by 0 bases and J by 3 bases, leaving 10 bases between them. The CDR3 DNA reads as TGCGCCAGCAGCTTGGAGAACCCTAGCTACGAGCAGTACTTC. This codes for CASSLENPSYEQYF. Full variable domain (missing parts from reference TRBV5-1 and TRBJ2-7): KAGVTQTPRYLIKTRGQQVTLSCSPISGHRSVSWYQQTPGQGLQFLFEYFSETQRNKGNFPGRFSGRQFSNSRSEMNVSTLELGDSALYLCASSLENPSYEQYFGPGTRLTVT.

Points on this clonotype: A read error may account for a junction end that differs from germline. The chain uses TRBV6-2 or TRBV6-3 and TRBJ2-7; D might be TRBD1 or TRBD2, each matching 5 bases. The CDR3 sequence is 15 residues long. CDR1 and CDR2 from the germline V gene are MNHEY and SVGEGT. DNA of the CDR3: TGTGCCAGCAGCTACTTGGGACCGACATCCTACGAGCAGTACTTC. This gives the protein CASSYLGPTSYEQYF.

To note about this clonotype: A read error may account for a junction end that differs from germline. The V and J genes are TRBV5-1 and TRBJ1-1, with unresolved D. Germline values: CDR1 SGHRS, CDR2 YFSETQ. The CDR3 loop spans 14 amino acids. The CDR3 sequence is CSSSLGREWTEAFF. The CDR3 DNA sequence: TGCTCCAGCAGCTTGGGTAGGGAGTGGACTGAAGCTTTCTTT.

This clonotype was seen a few times. The chain carries TRBV24-1 and TRBJ2-5; a weak D match, TRBD2 (6 bases). Germline lookup yields CDR1 KGHDR and CDR2 SFDVKD. The CDR3 sequence is 14 residues long. V was shortened by 5 bases and J by 5 bases, with 14 bases between the two germline ends. In DNA, the CDR3 is TGTGCCACCAGTGGGTCGGGAGTGGGGGAGACCCAGTACTTC. Its translation is CATSGSGVGETQYF.

The genes are TRBV24-1 and TRBJ2-3; a weak D match, TRBD1 (6 bases). The CDR3 has 15 residues. Trimming left V 2 bases short and J 1 base short, with 9 bases between. CDR1 and CDR2 from the germline V gene are KGHDR and SFDVKD. CDR3 sequence (DNA): TGTGCCACCAGTGATTCCTGGGGGCGCACAGATACGCAGTATTTT. It yields the protein CATSDSWGRTDTQYF.

This clonotype was observed a handful of times. The chain couples TRBV4-1 to TRBJ2-5, with 9 bases matching TRBD2. The V and J ends lost 1 base and 5 bases, in that order; junction bases with no gene match: 11. CDR3 length equals 17 residues. Germline CDR1 is MGHRA and CDR2 is YSYEKL. CDR3 amino acids: CASSQVGSGSYEETQYF. CDR3 nucleotides: TGCGCCAGCAGCCAAGTGGGTAGCGGGAGTTATGAGGAGACCCAGTACTTC.

This clonotype was seen repeatedly, ten times or more. The V and J genes are TRBV15 and TRBJ2-1; TRBD2 matches 9 bases. Per the germline V gene, CDR1 is LNHNV and CDR2 is YYDKDF (reference sequence). CDR3 length equals 14 residues. The junction had 9 bases not matched to a gene; V was cut back by 8 bases and J by 7 bases. The CDR3 DNA reads as TGTGCCACCGTCGATAGCGGGAGATCGAATGAGCAGTTCTTC. Protein product: CATVDSGRSNEQFF.

The chain has TRBV6-1 and TRBJ2-1, with D tentatively TRBD1 or TRBD2 (5 bases each). The ends were cut back, 7 bases at V and 5 bases at J, with 15 bases in the middle. Germline CDR1 MNHNS, CDR2 SASEGT. This CDR3 is 14 amino acids long. For the CDR3, the DNA is TGTGCCAGCAACCGAAGGAGAGGGGACAATGAGCAGTTCTTC. Translating gives CASNRRRGDNEQFF.

This clonotype was picked up a small number of times. V and J are TRBV6-1 and TRBJ1-2, with D unresolved. Germline CDR1 reads MNHNS; CDR2 reads SASEGT. This CDR3 has 15 residues. Trimming cost V 2 bases and J 3 bases, with 13 bases left between them. DNA for the CDR3: TGTGCCAGCAGTGAATGGGCAGCACCATACTATGGCTACACCTTC. This gives the protein CASSEWAAPYYGYTF.

The genes are TRBV20-1 and TRBJ1-2; 9 bases align to TRBD1. With 4 bases clipped from V and 4 bases from J, the junction kept 4 bases outside the gene matches. Germline V CDR1 and CDR2: DFQATT, SNEGSKA (reference sequence). The CDR3 has 13 residues. The CDR3 bases are TGCAGTGCTACGGGACAGGGCTTCTATGGCTACACCTTC. It codes for CSATGQGFYGYTF.

There are many counts of this clonotype. The CDR3 DNA reads TGTGCCAGCAGCTCACTAGCGGGAGGGAGGGATACGCAGTATTTT. It encodes CASSSLAGGRDTQYF. The chain recombines TRBV7-3 with TRBJ2-3; 13 positions agree with TRBD2. V lost 4 bases and J lost 6; bases outside the gene matches: 4. CDR1 and CDR2 (germline): SGHTA, FQGTGA. The length of the CDR3 is 15 residues.

This clonotype was counted only a few times. The chain uses TRBV3-1 and TRBJ2-7; TRBD2 aligns across 10 bases. The CDR3 runs 14 residues. Germline V gene lookup returns CDR1 LGHDT and CDR2 YNNKEL (reference sequence). J was trimmed by 5 bases and V by 2 bases; bases with no gene match: 3. The chain's CDR3 is CASSQLAGDDEQYF. The CDR3 region has the DNA TGTGCCAGCAGCCAACTAGCGGGAGATGACGAGCAGTACTTC.

The chain joins TRBV7-6 to TRBJ2-1; D is possibly TRBD2 (6 bases). Germline assignment: CDR1 SGHVS and CDR2 FNYEAQ. Trimming took off 11 bases at V and 8 bases at J, with 13 bases between the two ends. This CDR3 has 11 amino acids. The CDR3 sequence: CAPGVSDEQFF. The CDR3 DNA follows: TGTGCCCCGGGAGTAAGCGATGAGCAGTTCTTC. The whole variable domain, filled in from reference TRBV7-6 and TRBJ2-1, reads GAGVSQSPRYKVTKRGQDVALRCDPISGHVSLYWYRQALGQGPEFLTYFNYEAQQDKSGLPNDRFSAERPEGSISTLTIQRTEQRDSAMYRCAPGVSDEQFFGPGTRLTVL.

The gene calls are TRBV29-1 and TRBJ1-2; D gene uncertain. V dropped 5 bases and J dropped 2 bases, with 21 bases sitting between them. CDR1 is SQVTM and CDR2 is ANQGSEA in the germline V gene. This CDR3 spans 16 amino acids. The DNA for the CDR3 is TGCAGCGTTCCGGCTGGGGAGGCGGGCCTCAACTATGGCTACACCTTC. It encodes CSVPAGEAGLNYGYTF.

This rearrangement joins TRBV5-1 to TRBJ2-1, with 12 bases identical to TRBD2. Germline CDR1 reads SGHRS; CDR2 reads YFSETQ. The ends lost 4 bases at V and 7 bases at J; junction bases unmatched: 6. The CDR3 extends over 15 amino acids. CDR3 amino acids: CASSPGLAGMNEQFF. CDR3 nucleotide sequence: TGCGCCAGCAGCCCCGGACTAGCGGGAATGAATGAGCAGTTCTTC.

In its sample, this clonotype was seen a few times. The chain combines TRBV6-5 with TRBJ2-5; the D gene is possibly TRBD2 (6 bases). Germline V lookup: CDR1 MNHEY, CDR2 SVGAGI. V was pared by 2 bases and J by 3 bases, with 16 bases between. The CDR3 has 16 amino acids. CDR3 sequence (DNA): TGTGCCAGCAGTTACGGCTCGCGGGAATTGAAAGAGACCCAGTACTTC. Protein product: CASSYGSRELKETQYF.

J is TRBJ1-2 and V is TRBV6-5; D gene uncertain. CDR3 length equals 16 residues. V lost 4 bases and J 4 bases, leaving 19 bases between the germline ends. Germline loops: CDR1 MNHEY, CDR2 SVGAGI. The CDR3 loop reads CASSFPLHGTFYGYTF. In DNA, the CDR3 is TGTGCCAGCAGTTTCCCCCTACACGGAACCTTCTATGGCTACACCTTC.

The rearrangement uses TRBV12-3 or TRBV12-4 and TRBJ2-5; D perhaps matches TRBD1 (5 bases). V lost 6 bases to trimming and J lost 8 bases, with 19 bases between them. The length of the CDR3 is 14 residues. The CDR3 DNA reads TGTGCCAGCAGACTCCGGTCCAGGGATGAAACCCAGTACTTC. Translated, it gives CASRLRSRDETQYF.

J is TRBJ2-7 and V is TRBV9, with 13 bases matching TRBD2. The junction had 5 bases not matched to a gene; V was cut back by 5 bases and J by 6 bases. CDR3 length equals 14 residues. The germline V gene has CDR1 SGDLS and CDR2 YYNGEE. CDR3: CASSRTSGSSEQYF. Here the CDR3 DNA reads TGTGCCAGCAGTAGGACTAGCGGGAGTTCCGAGCAGTACTTC.

Of note for this clonotype: This may stem from a read error, because a much larger clone lies one nucleotide away. V is TRBV29-1 and J is TRBJ2-7, with D possibly being TRBD1 or TRBD2 (5 bases each). The germline V gene has CDR1 SQVTM and CDR2 ANQGSEA. CDR3 length: 13 amino acids. Here the CDR3 reads CSVDGGSSCEQYF. The CDR3, as DNA: TGCAGCGTTGATGGGGGAAGTTCCTGCGAGCAGTACTTC.

The chain uses TRBV11-2 and TRBJ1-2; no reliable D call. The CDR3 consists of 15 residues. V lost 2 bases, J lost 4 bases, and 14 bases lay in between. CDR1 and CDR2 from the germline V gene are SGHAT and FQNNGV. The CDR3 DNA follows: TGTGCCAGCAGCTTACCCTCGGGGAGAATCTATGGCTACACCTTC. Translating gives CASSLPSGRIYGYTF.

In its sample, this clonotype was seen many times. The genes are TRBV15 and TRBJ2-1; D remains ambiguous. The CDR3 spans 12 residues. The V gene's germline CDR1 is LNHNV and CDR2 YYDKDF (reference sequence). Trimming shortened V by 3 bases and J by 4 bases, and 4 bases separated the two germline ends. Here the CDR3 DNA reads TGTGCCACCAGCAGGCCTTACAATGAGCAGTTCTTC. Protein product: CATSRPYNEQFF.

This clonotype turned up a few times. The chain combines TRBV11-2 with TRBJ2-7; no clear D. Germline assignment: CDR1 SGHAT and CDR2 FQNNGV. This CDR3 has 17 residues. V dropped 2 bases and J dropped 1 base, with 18 bases sitting between them. In DNA, the CDR3 is TGTGCCAGCAGCTTATTTCGGGCAGGTTCTGGGTCCTACGAGCAGTACTTC. This sequence encodes CASSLFRAGSGSYEQYF.

V and J are TRBV29-1 and TRBJ1-1, with D tentatively TRBD1 (5 bases). The CDR3 is 11 amino acids. Germline CDR1 SQVTM, CDR2 ANQGSEA. Trimming took off 5 bases at V and 8 bases at J, with 12 bases between the two ends. In DNA, the CDR3 is TGCAGCGTTTACCCGGGGCCCGAAGCTTTCTTT. It translates to CSVYPGPEAFF. The full variable domain, its missing parts supplied by reference TRBV29-1 and TRBJ1-1, is SAVISQKPSRDICQRGTSLTIQCQVDSQVTMMFWYRQQPGQSLTLIATANQGSEATYESGFVIDKFPISRPNLTFSTLTVSNMSPEDSSIYLCSVYPGPEAFFGQGTRLTVV.

The J gene is TRBJ2-5, the V gene TRBV24-1, with D possibly matching TRBD1 (6 bases). In germline, CDR1 is KGHDR, CDR2 SFDVKD. Trimming stripped 5 bases from V and 3 bases from J, with 18 bases between. The CDR3 length is 16 residues. CDR3 DNA: TGTGCCACCAGTGGGGGGCCAGGGGCGGCGGAAGAGACCCAGTACTTC. Its protein product is CATSGGPGAAEETQYF.

The rearrangement links TRBV12-3 or TRBV12-4 to TRBJ2-2; TRBD1 matches at 10 bases. This CDR3 has 16 residues. V lost 0 bases and J lost 9; bases outside the gene matches: 7. Here the CDR3 reads CASSLALGQGFRELFF. CDR3 DNA: TGTGCCAGCAGTTTAGCGCTGGGACAGGGGTTCCGGGAGCTGTTTTTT.

This chain's CDR3 is CASLGEQGPLYGYTF. As DNA, the CDR3 is TGTGCCAGCCTAGGGGAACAGGGGCCCTTATATGGCTACACCTTC. The chain couples TRBV7-9 to TRBJ1-2; 7 bases map to TRBD1. Trimming cost V 8 bases and J 5 bases; bases outside gene matches: 14. The V gene's germline CDR1 is SEHNR and CDR2 FQNEAQ (reference sequence). This CDR3 comprises 15 residues.

This clonotype was recorded at least ten times. The chain recombines TRBV30 with TRBJ2-5; no clear D gene. The CDR3 is made up of 13 amino acids. V was clipped by 0 bases and J by 4 bases, with 9 bases between them. Germline V gives CDR1 GTSNPN, CDR2 SVGIG (reference sequence). CDR3 sequence reads: CAWSVRVGETQYF. CDR3 nucleotide sequence: TGTGCCTGGAGTGTACGGGTTGGAGAGACCCAGTACTTC.